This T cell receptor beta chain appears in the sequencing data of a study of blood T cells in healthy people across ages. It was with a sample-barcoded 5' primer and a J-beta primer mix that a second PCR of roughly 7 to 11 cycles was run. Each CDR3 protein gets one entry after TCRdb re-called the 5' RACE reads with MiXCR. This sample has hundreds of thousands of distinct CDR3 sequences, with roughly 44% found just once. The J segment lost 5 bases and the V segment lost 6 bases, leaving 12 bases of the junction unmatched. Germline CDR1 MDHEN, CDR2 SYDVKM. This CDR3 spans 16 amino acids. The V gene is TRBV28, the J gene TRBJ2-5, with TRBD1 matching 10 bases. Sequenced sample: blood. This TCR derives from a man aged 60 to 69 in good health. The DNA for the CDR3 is TGTGCCAGCAGGCCTGACAGGGGGCCGGTATTTGAGACCCAGTACTTC. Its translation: CASRPDRGPVFETQYF.